This T cell receptor beta chain was captured in a study of T cells after posttransplantation cyclophosphamide. The study, taken as a whole, reports: Donor-recipient repertoire similarity was low at 1-2 months, rising over year one. Tissue-infiltrating T cells from skin or gut overlapped little with blood T cells. Recipient CMV seropositivity and CMV reactivation strongly tracked TRB clonality.

This clone was detected ten times or more. The antigen is not known. Sequencing used immunoSEQ multiplex PCR; TCRdb keeps in-frame clones, though not all of them. Observed in the sample are 12,000 or so clones, none of them singletons. CDR1 is SGHDN, CDR2 FVKESK, per germline. This CDR3 comprises 13 residues. Trimming took 0 bases from V and 7 from J; bases not matched to a gene: 1. A marrow graft followed busulfan-fludarabine conditioning, with cyclophosphamide on days +3 and +4. This specimen was PBMCs, taken after allogeneic stem cell transplant with posttransplant cyclophosphamide. The receptor was derived from a female patient aged 35 to 55 who received an allogeneic stem cell transplant from a related donor, was CMV-positive, and had acute GVHD only. Certain T cells may be donor cells from the graft. The chain joins TRBV14 to TRBJ2-7; TRBD2 agrees at 9 bases. The CDR3 reads CASSQDLAGEQYV. For the CDR3, the DNA is TGTGCCAGCAGCCAAGATCTAGCGGGGGAGCAGTACGTC.